Shown below are 21 T cell receptor beta chains from a single sample sequenced in a study of post-analysis software for immune sequencing data. Study-wide results and caveats: Controls showed lower frequencies than patients for several TRBV segments, and TRBV5-6, TRBV5-1 and TRBV20-1 were among these.

These TCRs are of unknown antigen specificity. TCR beta cDNA libraries had unique molecular identifiers. TCRdb processed the PCR reads anew with MiXCR; each CDR3 protein has one entry. The data hold 820,000 or so distinct CDR3 sequences, with roughly 50% observed a single time. The sample consisted of blood. The receptors come from a girl aged 10 to 17 with multiple sclerosis.

V gene TRBV28 combines with J gene TRBJ2-5; 8 bases align to TRBD1. With 10 bases clipped from V and 5 bases from J, the junction kept 12 bases outside the gene matches. Germline V gives CDR1 MDHEN, CDR2 SYDVKM. The CDR3 has 14 residues. CDR3 coding DNA: TGTGCCACCTCACCGACAGGGGCAGGGGAGACCCAGTACTTC. Translated, it gives CATSPTGAGETQYF.

The CDR3 reads CASSQQTGFGYGYTF. Here the CDR3 DNA reads TGTGCCAGCAGCCAACAGACAGGGTTTGGCTATGGCTACACCTTC. This chain uses TRBV14 with TRBJ1-2; 7 bases agree with TRBD1. The ends lost 2 bases at V and 4 bases at J; junction bases unmatched: 7. This CDR3 comprises 15 residues. Germline lookup yields CDR1 SGHDN and CDR2 FVKESK.

This chain links TRBV3-1 with TRBJ2-7, with no clear D. The J call may be incorrect, as the DNA end agrees better with TRBJ2-5. CDR1 and CDR2 from the germline V gene are LGHDT and YNNKEL (reference sequence). CDR3 size: 13 residues. As DNA, the CDR3 is TGTGCCAGCAGTCTTTGGGATAAAGAGACCCAGTACTTC. Translating gives CASSLWDKETQYF.

This chain links TRBV5-1 with TRBJ2-7; 14 positions agree with TRBD2. The trim removed 0 bases at V and 2 bases at J, leaving 13 bases unmatched. The CDR3 loop spans 20 amino acids. Germline loops: CDR1 SGHRS, CDR2 YFSETQ. CDR3 sequence (DNA): TGCGCCAGCAGCTTGGGTAAGAGGACTAGCGGGAGGCCCACGACCTACGAGCAGTACTTC. Protein: CASSLGKRTSGRPTTYEQYF.

The chain is built from TRBV29-1 and TRBJ1-2; 7 positions agree with TRBD1. With 3 bases clipped from V and 3 bases from J, the junction kept 7 bases outside the gene matches. Germline-derived CDR1 and CDR2 are SQVTM and ANQGSEA. The CDR3 consists of 14 residues. The CDR3 DNA is TGCAGCGTTGACTCGGGAGGGGGCCACTATGGCTACACCTTC. This codes for CSVDSGGGHYGYTF.

The rearrangement joins TRBV4-2 to TRBJ2-3; a possible D gene is TRBD2 (5 bases). Looked up from germline, CDR1 is LGHNA and CDR2 is YNFKEQ. V was trimmed by 5 bases and J by 5 bases, leaving 11 bases between them. The CDR3 runs 13 residues. The CDR3 DNA follows: TGTGCCAGCAGCTTAAACGGGGAAGATACGCAGTATTTT. It encodes CASSLNGEDTQYF.

The chain has TRBV5-1 and TRBJ2-7; D unclear. The CDR3 has 15 amino acids. Germline V gene sequence: CDR1 SGHRS, CDR2 YFSETQ. V lost 2 bases, J lost 0 bases, and 12 bases lay in between. The DNA of the CDR3 is TGCGCCAGCAGCTTTCAAAGTCAGAACTCCTACGAGCAGTACTTC. Protein sequence: CASSFQSQNSYEQYF.

V usage is TRBV6-5 and J usage is TRBJ1-2, with a possible D match to TRBD1 (5 bases). This CDR3 has 12 amino acids. Germline CDR1 reads MNHEY; CDR2 reads SVGAGI. With 8 bases removed from V and 6 bases from J, the gap between germline ends came to 13 bases. The CDR3 spells CASWPGFDGYTF. CDR3 nucleotide sequence: TGTGCCAGCTGGCCAGGGTTTGATGGCTACACCTTC.

This chain uses TRBV10-3 with TRBJ2-3, with D unclear. Trimming removed 2 bases from V and 0 bases from J, with 9 bases in between. The CDR3 covers 15 residues. Germline CDR1 and CDR2: ENHRY and SYGVKD. CDR3 protein: CAISEPGASTDTQYF. In nucleotides, the CDR3 is TGTGCCATCAGTGAGCCGGGCGCTAGCACAGATACGCAGTATTTT.

The J gene is TRBJ2-5, the V gene TRBV7-6, with D perhaps assigned TRBD1 or TRBD2 (6 bases each). The end of the DNA aligns better with TRBJ2-7, so the J call may be wrong. CDR3 length equals 18 residues. CDR1 SGHVS and CDR2 FNYEAQ come from the germline V gene. CDR3 region: CASSPLGGYSNPFYEQYF. The CDR3 bases are TGTGCCAGCAGCCCCCTCGGGGGCTACAGCAACCCTTTTTACGAGCAGTACTTC.

The chain links TRBV29-1 to TRBJ2-5; 8 bases are a match to TRBD1. CDR3 length equals 13 residues. Germline V gene sequence: CDR1 SQVTM, CDR2 ANQGSEA. J gave up 4 bases and V 7 bases, and 8 bases lay outside the gene matches. The CDR3 DNA is TGCAGCGGCGGGACAGGATTCCTAGAGACCCAGTACTTC. Translation: CSGGTGFLETQYF.

This chain uses TRBV20-1 with TRBJ2-3; D remains ambiguous. V lost 1 base and J 1 base, leaving 9 bases between the germline ends. The CDR3 spans 14 residues. Germline CDR1 DFQATT, CDR2 SNEGSKA (reference sequence). The CDR3: CSARVVLGTDTQYF. CDR3 sequence (DNA): TGCAGTGCTAGAGTAGTGCTAGGCACAGATACGCAGTATTTT.

This clonotype was recorded only once. The chain carries TRBV20-1 and TRBJ2-2, with 7 bases identical to TRBD2. Germline loops: CDR1 DFQATT, CDR2 SNEGSKA (reference sequence). J gave up 3 bases and V 1 base, and 2 bases lay outside the gene matches. The CDR3 consists of 14 residues. CDR3 loop: CSARGLADTGELFF. The CDR3 nucleotides read TGCAGTGCTAGAGGCCTAGCGGACACCGGGGAGCTGTTTTTT.

The gene calls are TRBV4-1 and TRBJ2-5; D unclear. Germline V gives CDR1 MGHRA, CDR2 YSYEKL. The CDR3 has 16 residues. V lost 2 bases and J 5 bases, leaving 18 bases between the germline ends. This CDR3 is CASSQFPGPRWETQYF. The CDR3 DNA reads TGCGCCAGCAGCCAATTTCCCGGGCCCAGGTGGGAGACCCAGTACTTC.

Only a few counts were recorded for this clonotype. The chain links TRBV4-2 to TRBJ2-7; 9 bases align to TRBD2. The CDR3 totals 15 residues. From germline, CDR1 is LGHNA and CDR2 YNFKEQ. Trimming took 5 bases from V and 0 from J; bases not matched to a gene: 5. Written as DNA, the CDR3 is TGTGCCAGCAGCACAAGGACTAGCGACTCCTACGAGCAGTACTTC. It encodes CASSTRTSDSYEQYF.

This clonotype was seen more than once but under ten times. The chain uses TRBV12-3 or TRBV12-4 and TRBJ1-5; D perhaps matches TRBD1 (5 bases). The CDR3 has 14 amino acids. Trimming left V 9 bases short and J 2 bases short, with 14 bases between. Written as DNA, the CDR3 is TGTGCCAGTCGCCAAGGGACGGGCAATCAGCCCCAGCATTTT. Protein product: CASRQGTGNQPQHF.

This clonotype was observed once. This chain links TRBV5-1 with TRBJ2-1, with TRBD1 matching 10 bases. V shed 4 bases, J shed 6 bases, and the junction held 7 bases outside the gene matches. This CDR3 spans 15 amino acids. Germline-derived CDR1 and CDR2 are SGHRS and YFSETQ. Written as DNA, the CDR3 is TGCGCCAGCAGCCGGGACAGGGGACTTTTCAATGAGCAGTTCTTC. It translates to CASSRDRGLFNEQFF.

Concerning this clonotype: The germline gene is not matched at one end of the junction; a read error may be the cause. The rearrangement joins TRBV29-1 to TRBJ2-1, with TRBD1 matching 9 bases. CDR1 and CDR2 (germline): SQVTM, ANQGSEA. This CDR3 comprises 14 residues. The CDR3 nucleotides read TGCAGCATCCCGGACAGGGGTCCCTACAATGAGCAGTTCTTT. It encodes CSIPDRGPYNEQFF.

This clonotype was found once. The rearrangement links TRBV29-1 to TRBJ1-1; D unclear. The CDR3 is made up of 14 amino acids. In germline, CDR1 is SQVTM, CDR2 ANQGSEA. Trimming cost V 7 bases and J 11 bases, with 26 bases left between them. The CDR3 coding sequence is TGCAGCGCTGAGGTCCCCGGACTCCAATTTGGGGCTTTCTTT. It is translated as CSAEVPGLQFGAFF.

The chain links TRBV11-1 to TRBJ1-2; 7 nucleotides agree with TRBD1. Losses at the gene ends were 6 bases for V and 4 bases for J; bases not matched to a gene: 8. Germline V lookup: CDR1 SGHAT, CDR2 FQDESV (reference sequence). The CDR3 is 14 amino acids. The CDR3 sequence is CASSLRGTVYGYTF. In DNA, the CDR3 is TGTGCCAGCAGTTTGCGCGGGACAGTCTATGGCTACACCTTC.

The gene calls are TRBV5-1 and TRBJ2-7; the D gene is possibly TRBD1 (6 bases). Trimming took 4 bases from V and 6 from J, leaving 23 bases between them. The CDR3 runs 16 residues. CDR1 SGHRS and CDR2 YFSETQ come from the germline V gene. CDR3 residues: CASSPSPIQGTGEQYF. The DNA for the CDR3 is TGCGCCAGCAGCCCGTCGCCCATACAGGGTACGGGCGAGCAGTACTTC.